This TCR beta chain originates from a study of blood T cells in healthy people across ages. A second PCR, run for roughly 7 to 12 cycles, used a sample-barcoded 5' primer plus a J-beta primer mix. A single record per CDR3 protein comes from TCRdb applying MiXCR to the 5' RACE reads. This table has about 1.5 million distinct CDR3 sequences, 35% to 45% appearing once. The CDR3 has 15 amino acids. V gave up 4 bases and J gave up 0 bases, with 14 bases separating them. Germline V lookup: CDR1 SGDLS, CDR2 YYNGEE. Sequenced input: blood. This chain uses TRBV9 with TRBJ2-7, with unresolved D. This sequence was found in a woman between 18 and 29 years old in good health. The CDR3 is CASSSSASYSYEQYF. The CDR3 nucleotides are TGTGCCAGCAGCTCCTCGGCGTCATACTCCTACGAGCAGTACTTC.